This entry describes one TCR beta chain. Its binding antigen is unknown. The record has no base qualities; no much larger clone is one base away. This entry is derived from a study of CD8 T cells in ankylosing spondylitis (dated by TCRdb to 2017 to 2019). Study-level background: The study set out to find disease-linked TCR variants by profiling T cell receptor beta repertoires in ankylosing spondylitis patients and healthy donors. In total, the full study cohort was made up of 85 to 140 healthy donors and 25 to 30 ankylosing spondylitis patients. Samples of peripheral blood were taken, and for ankylosing spondylitis patients, synovial fluid was collected as well.

The CDR1 and CDR2 encoded by the germline V gene are MNHNS and SASEGT. The CDR3, from cysteine to phenylalanine, totals 16 residues. The only DNA kept is the CDR3, 48 bases in frame from the first base. Germline trimming: 7 bases from V, 3 bases from J; junction bases outside gene matches: 15. Results and caveats for the whole study, not just this receptor: Some TCR beta motif variants had previously been reported in synovial fluid and blood of reactive arthritis patients, which suggested common disease-initiation mechanisms. According to the report, matched synovial fluid samples from ankylosing spondylitis patients were significantly enriched for the disease-linked clones. Blood from ankylosing spondylitis patients appeared to be characterized by a TCR beta motif composed of under 10 highly homologous amino acid variants. The disease-linked clones showed a CD8+ phenotype and occurred at relatively low frequencies in peripheral blood.

TCRdb names Illumina HiSeq 2500 as the instrument used. Quantitative 5'-RACE with molecular barcodes was used to prepare TCR beta libraries. Processing in the source paper ran as follows. A new computational method, built on a probabilistic model of VDJ rearrangement, was used to identify disease-linked TCR variants. Using fastp at Q25 and MiXCR, TCRdb reprocessed the public reads and kept productive beta chains. Rows are combined by CDR3 protein, so each entry shows the most common genes and DNA. V and J calls and clone size were set by TCRdb, not the authors. The sample profile shows around 300,000 distinct CDR3 sequences; roughly 20% of them were found once. The top ten constitute 3.5% to 4.5% of the sample.

The receptor comes from a female donor with ankylosing spondylitis or in good health (not recorded which). This receptor chain uses TRBV6-1 and TRBJ2-7, with 7 central nucleotides matching TRBD1. Source material: blood, either unsorted or a sorted T cell fraction (not recorded which). The bases are TGTGCCAGCACCCAGAGGGTAGGGACAGCTGTCTACGAGCAGTACTTC. It codes for CASTQRVGTAVYEQYF.